The 31 T cell receptor beta chains given below trace back to one sample, sequenced in a study of shared clonotypes between healthy human individuals. The repertoire was sequenced with immunoSEQ multiplex PCR; TCRdb's copy has only in-frame clones and lacks some. The sample contains 2 million to 2.5 million clones, over 85% of which appear only once. The sample comprised naive CD4+ T cells from PBMCs. The subset denotes: CD45RA+ positively selected. These receptors were taken from a man between 18 and 29 years old in good health. Some clones in this sample may be carry-over from other donors' samples.

The chain joins TRBV19 to TRBJ1-5; possibly TRBD1 for D (6 bases). V was trimmed by 7 bases and J by 1 base, leaving 14 bases between them. The CDR3 runs 15 residues. Germline V gene data show CDR1 as LNHDA and CDR2 as SQIVND (reference sequence). The CDR3 sequence is CASTPTGYSNQPQHF. The CDR3 region has the DNA TGTGCCAGTACCCCGACAGGCTACAGCAATCAGCCCCAGCATTTT.

This rearrangement joins TRBV7-9 to TRBJ2-5; 8 positions agree with TRBD2. CDR3 length equals 15 residues. Trimming removed 3 bases from V and 7 bases from J; junction bases left unmatched: 10. The germline CDR1 and CDR2 sequences are SEHNR and FQNEAQ (reference sequence). CDR3 DNA: TGTGCCAGCAGCTTCCCAAGCGGGAGTAGGGGGACCCAGTACTTC. The encoded protein is CASSFPSGSRGTQYF.

The J gene is TRBJ1-5, the V gene TRBV7-8; a possible D gene is TRBD1 (5 bases). The CDR3 length is 16 residues. With 2 bases removed from V and 4 bases from J, the gap between germline ends came to 15 bases. Germline-derived CDR1 and CDR2 are SGHVS and FQNEAQ. The CDR3, as DNA: TGTGCCAGCAGCTTATCCACATGGGGCGCTAATCAGCCCCAGCATTTT. Protein sequence: CASSLSTWGANQPQHF.

The CDR3 sequence is CASSKQTARYREETQYF. The CDR3 bases are TGTGCCAGTAGCAAACAAACAGCTCGATACCGGGAAGAGACCCAGTACTTC. The chain recombines TRBV19 with TRBJ2-5, with D unclear. V was pared by 6 bases and J by 3 bases, with 23 bases between. Germline V gene lookup returns CDR1 LNHDA and CDR2 SQIVND (reference sequence). The CDR3 runs to 17 residues.

Written as DNA, the CDR3 is TGTGCCAGCAGTATCGGGACAGGGGCCGAGCAGTACTTC. This codes for CASSIGTGAEQYF. J is TRBJ2-7 and V is TRBV2; 10 bases agree with TRBD1. From germline, CDR1 is SNHLY and CDR2 FYNNEI. The CDR3 is made up of 13 amino acids. Trimming took 5 bases from V and 6 from J; bases not matched to a gene: 4.

As for this clone: In the same sample, other DNA sequences code for this CDR3. The rearrangement uses TRBV2 and TRBJ2-1, with a weak D call TRBD1 (6 bases). Germline V gives CDR1 SNHLY, CDR2 FYNNEI. V lost 6 bases to trimming and J lost 3 bases, with 12 bases between them. The CDR3 loop spans 14 amino acids. The CDR3 here is CASRPGTNYNEQFF. DNA of the CDR3: TGTGCCAGCAGGCCCGGGACAAACTACAATGAGCAGTTCTTC.

This clone is a singleton in its sample. The V call is TRBV14, the J call TRBJ2-5, with 8 bases matching TRBD1. Germline CDR1 is SGHDN and CDR2 is FVKESK. CDR3 length equals 15 residues. After removal of 5 bases from V and 5 bases from J, the junction contained 10 bases not matched to a gene. The CDR3 spells CASSSHRTGWETQYF. CDR3 DNA: TGTGCCAGCAGCTCCCACCGGACAGGGTGGGAGACCCAGTACTTC.

The chain has TRBV7-7 and TRBJ2-5; 12 nucleotides align to TRBD1. This CDR3 is built from 15 residues. With 5 bases clipped from V and 1 base from J, the junction kept 2 bases outside the gene matches. Germline V lookup: CDR1 SSHAT, CDR2 FNYEAQ (reference sequence). The CDR3 region has the DNA TGTGCCAGCAGCGGGACAGGGGGCGTCCAAGAGACCCAGTACTTC. This codes for CASSGTGGVQETQYF.

The rearrangement uses TRBV11-2 and TRBJ1-1; D remains unclear. The CDR3 contains 11 residues. CDR1 SGHAT and CDR2 FQNNGV come from the germline V gene. Deletions cut 7 bases from V and 10 bases from J, with 13 bases between. The CDR3, as DNA: TGTGCCAGCACCCAGAGGGATGTAGCTTTCTTT. This sequence encodes CASTQRDVAFF.

This chain connects TRBV6-1 to TRBJ1-2; 9 nucleotides align to TRBD1. The germline gives CDR1 MNHNS, CDR2 SASEGT. The CDR3 totals 14 residues. V trimming: 5 bases; J trimming: 3 bases; junction bases outside the gene matches: 4. The CDR3 nucleotides are TGTGCCAGCAGTATACAGGGGGCCTACTATGGCTACACCTTC. This sequence encodes CASSIQGAYYGYTF.

This chain joins TRBV6-1 and TRBJ2-1, with 11 bases identical to TRBD2. With V trimmed by 5 bases and J by 9 bases, 9 bases remained unmatched. CDR3 size: 15 residues. Germline values: CDR1 MNHNS, CDR2 SASEGT. CDR3 nucleotides: TGTGCCAGCAGTACAACTAGCGGGAGAACGAGTGAGCAGTTCTTC. Protein: CASSTTSGRTSEQFF.

The rearrangement uses TRBV10-1 and TRBJ2-7; possible D gene TRBD1, 6 bases. The CDR3 loop spans 14 amino acids. V shed 0 bases and J shed 2 bases, with 8 bases lying between them. Germline CDR1 and CDR2: WNHNN and SYGVQD (reference sequence). CDR3 DNA sequence: TGCGCCAGCAGTGAGTCGGACAGAACCTACGAGCAGTACTTC. This translates into CASSESDRTYEQYF.

This chain joins TRBV28 and TRBJ2-1, with 10 bases lining up with TRBD2. Germline values: CDR1 MDHEN, CDR2 SYDVKM. Trimming removed 4 bases from V and 5 bases from J; junction bases left unmatched: 8. This CDR3 spans 16 amino acids. The DNA of the CDR3 is TGTGCCAGCAGTTCCTTAGCGGGAGGTCGTAACAATGAGCAGTTCTTC. Its translation: CASSSLAGGRNNEQFF.

The chain uses TRBV4-3 and TRBJ2-5; 10 bases line up with TRBD2. The DNA end is more similar to TRBJ2-7, so the J call may be wrong. The CDR3 spans 16 residues. The germline gives CDR1 LGHNA, CDR2 YSLEER. DNA for the CDR3: TGCGCCAGCAGCCAAGGGGCTAGCGGGAGATCCTACGAGCAGTACTTC. Protein product: CASSQGASGRSYEQYF.

The chain joins TRBV18 to TRBJ2-1; 8 nucleotides align to TRBD2. V lost 2 bases and J lost 0; bases outside the gene matches: 3. From germline, CDR1 is KGHSH and CDR2 LQKENI. This CDR3 has 16 amino acids. The CDR3 loop is CASSPRLASSYNEQFF. DNA for the CDR3: TGTGCCAGCTCACCAAGACTAGCGAGCTCCTACAATGAGCAGTTCTTC.

As for this clone: Other nucleotide sequences in the sample specify the same CDR3. This rearrangement joins TRBV30 to TRBJ2-5; D not resolved. V was trimmed by 2 bases and J by 5 bases, leaving 9 bases between them. CDR3 length: 12 amino acids. Germline CDR1 is GTSNPN and CDR2 is SVGIG (reference sequence). This chain's CDR3 is CAWSPGSETQYF. CDR3 nucleotides: TGTGCCTGGAGTCCAGGTAGTGAGACCCAGTACTTC.

Notes on this clone: The same CDR3 can be traced to other DNA sequences in this sample. The J gene is TRBJ1-5, the V gene TRBV5-1; TRBD1 matches at 7 bases. The CDR3 has 15 residues. Germline loops: CDR1 SGHRS, CDR2 YFSETQ. The junction had 3 bases not matched to a gene; V was cut back by 0 bases and J by 3 bases. This chain's CDR3 is CASSLAGQINQPQHF. As DNA, the CDR3 is TGCGCCAGCAGCTTGGCGGGACAGATCAATCAGCCCCAGCATTTT.

This clone has a handful of counts. Distinct nucleotide sequences in the sample also encode this CDR3. Here the CDR3 reads CASSLRGADTQYF. CDR3 in DNA: TGTGCCAGCAGCCTAAGGGGTGCAGATACGCAGTATTTT. The chain joins TRBV7-3 to TRBJ2-3, with D maybe TRBD1 (5 bases). The germline V gene encodes CDR1 SGHTA and CDR2 FQGTGA. The CDR3 contains 13 residues. V gave up 5 bases and J gave up 4 bases, with 10 bases separating them.

The chain is built from TRBV4-1 and TRBJ2-1, with 10 bases matching TRBD1. V lost 4 bases to trimming and J lost 8 bases; unmatched junction nucleotides: 14. The germline V gene has CDR1 MGHRA and CDR2 YSYEKL. This CDR3 has 17 amino acids. The CDR3, as DNA: TGCGCCAGCAGCCCAGTACTCCGGGACAGGGGCGTCGATGAGCAGTTCTTC. Amino acid sequence: CASSPVLRDRGVDEQFF.

This clone was counted only a few times. The rearrangement joins TRBV19 to TRBJ2-3; D gene uncertain. Looked up from germline, CDR1 is LNHDA and CDR2 is SQIVND (reference sequence). The CDR3 runs to 13 residues. Trimming cost V 5 bases and J 6 bases, with 12 bases left between them. CDR3 DNA: TGTGCCAGTAGTTTGAGTTCCTTCGATACGCAGTATTTT. It specifies CASSLSSFDTQYF.

The sample holds one count of this clone. This chain connects TRBV9 to TRBJ1-3; D remains ambiguous. Germline V lookup: CDR1 SGDLS, CDR2 YYNGEE. There are 14 residues in the CDR3. Trimming removed 3 bases from V and 2 bases from J, with 9 bases in between. This CDR3 reads CASSGPGPGNTIYF. The CDR3 DNA follows: TGTGCCAGCAGCGGCCCCGGGCCTGGAAACACCATATATTTT.

The J gene is TRBJ1-2, the V gene TRBV4-3; TRBD1 is a possible D gene (5 bases). Germline V gene sequence: CDR1 LGHNA, CDR2 YSLEER. Trimming cost V 4 bases and J 0 bases, with 9 bases left between them. This CDR3 has 14 amino acids. Written as DNA, the CDR3 is TGCGCCAGCAGCCTGATGGGGGCTAACTATGGCTACACCTTC. Translation: CASSLMGANYGYTF.

This clone was detected once. The V and J genes are TRBV9 and TRBJ2-3, with 11 bases aligning to TRBD2. The CDR3 length is 14 residues. Germline CDR1 SGDLS, CDR2 YYNGEE. V lost 4 bases and J lost 6; bases outside the gene matches: 4. CDR3 sequence (DNA): TGTGCCAGCAGCATTAGCGGGAGGGGGGATACGCAGTATTTT. Protein: CASSISGRGDTQYF.

This chain uses TRBV15 with TRBJ1-2; no firm D call. Germline-derived CDR1 and CDR2 are LNHNV and YYDKDF (reference sequence). This CDR3 spans 15 amino acids. V was pared by 5 bases and J by 3 bases, with 16 bases between. As DNA, the CDR3 is TGTGCCACCAGCGGCTCTGGTCGGGGTGACTATGGCTACACCTTC. Protein sequence: CATSGSGRGDYGYTF.

This sequence joins TRBV28 and TRBJ2-1; 8 bases are shared with TRBD1. The germline V gene encodes CDR1 MDHEN and CDR2 SYDVKM. V was clipped by 11 bases and J by 2 bases; unmatched bases: 5. This CDR3 comprises 13 residues. The CDR3 DNA reads TGTGCCGGGAGGACAGGGACCTACAATGAGCAGTTCTTC. Translation: CAGRTGTYNEQFF.

Notes on this clone: Other nucleotide sequences in the sample specify the same CDR3. V gene TRBV5-1 combines with J gene TRBJ1-5, with TRBD1 matching over 7 bases. The CDR3 covers 14 residues. V lost 0 bases to trimming and J lost 7 bases; unmatched junction nucleotides: 4. The V gene's germline CDR1 is SGHRS and CDR2 YFSETQ. The CDR3 is CASSLEQGRQPQHF. The DNA of the CDR3 is TGCGCCAGCAGCTTGGAACAGGGGCGGCAGCCCCAGCATTTT.

The chain uses TRBV6-5 and TRBJ2-7, with TRBD2 identical over 9 bases. This CDR3 is built from 16 residues. V shed 0 bases, J shed 3 bases, and the junction held 6 bases outside the gene matches. Per germline, CDR1 MNHEY and CDR2 SVGAGI. CDR3 coding DNA: TGTGCCAGCAGTTACTCGAGGGGGCGGGAGGGCTACGAGCAGTACTTC. Translation: CASSYSRGREGYEQYF.

V and J are TRBV7-9 and TRBJ2-5, with D possibly being TRBD2 (7 bases). The V and J ends lost 4 bases and 2 bases respectively, with 14 bases between them. The CDR3 length is 15 residues. Germline CDR1 is SEHNR and CDR2 is FQNEAQ (reference sequence). The DNA of the CDR3 is TGTGCCAGCAGCTCGGGGGGCGGGAGACAAGAGACCCAGTACTTC. It specifies CASSSGGGRQETQYF.

The count of this clone is one. The chain uses TRBV6-1 and TRBJ1-2; a possible D gene is TRBD1 (5 bases). Germline V gene sequence: CDR1 MNHNS, CDR2 SASEGT. CDR3 length: 13 residues. Deletions cut 7 bases from V and 1 base from J, with 10 bases between. The CDR3 nucleotides read TGTGCCAGCATCCTGACAGTTAACTATGGCTACACCTTC. It yields the protein CASILTVNYGYTF.

This chain joins TRBV25-1 and TRBJ2-4; TRBD1 agrees at 8 bases. In germline, CDR1 is MGHDK, CDR2 SYGVNS. This CDR3 is built from 16 residues. The V gene end was trimmed by 6 bases and the J gene end by 0 bases; junction bases not matched to a gene: 7. CDR3: CASRDTGGLAKNIQYF. As DNA, the CDR3 is TGTGCCAGCAGGGACACAGGGGGGCTAGCCAAAAACATTCAGTACTTC.

The chain combines TRBV7-3 with TRBJ2-7, with D possibly being TRBD1 (6 bases). Between the trimmed V and J ends, which lost 1 base and 7 bases, there was a span of 14 bases. Looked up from germline, CDR1 is SGHTA and CDR2 is FQGTGA. This CDR3 contains 14 residues. This CDR3 reads CASSLRDTSGEQYF. Written as DNA, the CDR3 is TGTGCCAGCAGCTTAAGGGACACCTCTGGAGAGCAGTACTTC.